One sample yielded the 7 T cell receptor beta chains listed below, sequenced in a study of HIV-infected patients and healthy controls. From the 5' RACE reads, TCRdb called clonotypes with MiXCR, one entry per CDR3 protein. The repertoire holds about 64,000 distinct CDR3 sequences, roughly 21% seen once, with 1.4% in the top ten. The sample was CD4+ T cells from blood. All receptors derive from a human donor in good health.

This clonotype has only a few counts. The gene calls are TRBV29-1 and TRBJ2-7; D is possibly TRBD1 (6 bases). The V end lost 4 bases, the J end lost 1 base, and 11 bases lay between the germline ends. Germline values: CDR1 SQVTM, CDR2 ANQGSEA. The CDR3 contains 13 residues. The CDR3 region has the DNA TGCAGCGTTGGGAGGCAGGGGTCCTACGAGCAGTACTTC. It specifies CSVGRQGSYEQYF.

The CDR3 spells CASSRTSGGAGTDTQYF. For the CDR3, the DNA is TGTGCCAGCAGCCGGACTAGCGGGGGGGCCGGTACAGATACGCAGTATTTT. The chain joins TRBV7-2 to TRBJ2-3; 15 nucleotides line up with TRBD2. Germline V gives CDR1 SGHTA, CDR2 FQGNSA. Losses at the gene ends were 5 bases for V and 3 bases for J; bases not matched to a gene: 6. The CDR3 is 17 amino acids. The whole variable domain, remainder taken from reference TRBV7-2 and TRBJ2-3, is GAGVSQSPSNKVTEKGKDVELRCDPISGHTALYWYRQSLGQGLEFLIYFQGNSAPDKSGLPSDRFSAERTGGSVSTLTIQRTQQEDSAVYLCASSRTSGGAGTDTQYFGPGTRLTVL.

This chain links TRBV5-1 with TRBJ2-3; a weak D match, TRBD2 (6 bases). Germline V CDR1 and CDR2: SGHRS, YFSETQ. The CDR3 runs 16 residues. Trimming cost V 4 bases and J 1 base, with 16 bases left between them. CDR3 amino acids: CASSVAGGFGTDTQYF. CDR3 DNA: TGCGCCAGCAGCGTCGCCGGGGGATTTGGCACAGATACGCAGTATTTT.

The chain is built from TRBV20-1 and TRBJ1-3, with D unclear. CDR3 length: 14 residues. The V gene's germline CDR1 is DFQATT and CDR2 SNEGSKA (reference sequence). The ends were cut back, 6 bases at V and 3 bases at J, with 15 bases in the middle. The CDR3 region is CSASTTTFGNTIYF. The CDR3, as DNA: TGCAGTGCATCTACAACAACCTTTGGAAACACCATATATTTT.

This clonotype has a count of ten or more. CDR3 sequence (DNA): TGTGCCAGCAGTTACGCCTTCAGTAGCAATCAGCCCCAGCATTTT. Amino acids: CASSYAFSSNQPQHF. This chain uses TRBV6-2 or TRBV6-3 with TRBJ1-5, with D unclear. Trimming took off 2 bases at V and 0 bases at J, with 8 bases between the two ends. Germline assignment: CDR1 MNHEY and CDR2 SVGEGT. The CDR3 is made up of 15 amino acids.

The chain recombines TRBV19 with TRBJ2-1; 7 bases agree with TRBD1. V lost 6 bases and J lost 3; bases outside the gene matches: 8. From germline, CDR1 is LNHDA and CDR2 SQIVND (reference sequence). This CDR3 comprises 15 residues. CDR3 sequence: CASSQTGIVYNEQFF. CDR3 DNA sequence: TGTGCCAGTAGCCAGACAGGGATTGTCTACAATGAGCAGTTCTTC.

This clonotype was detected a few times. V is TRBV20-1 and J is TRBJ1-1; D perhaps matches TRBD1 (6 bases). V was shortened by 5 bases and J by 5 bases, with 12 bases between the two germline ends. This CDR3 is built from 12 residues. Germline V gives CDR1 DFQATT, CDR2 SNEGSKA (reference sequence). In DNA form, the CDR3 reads TGCAGTGCTCCTAAGGGGGGGACTGAAGCTTTCTTT. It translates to CSAPKGGTEAFF.